Following are 19 T cell receptor beta chains from one sample sequenced in a study of OX40 agonist ivuxolimab in advanced cancers. Sequencing was performed with immunoSEQ multiplex PCR; in TCRdb, only in-frame clones are kept and a portion is missing. Of 13,000 or so clones listed, more than 65% are singletons. The sample was CD4+ or CD8+ T cells sorted from blood, taken in a trial of the OX40 agonist ivuxolimab. The receptors shown here come from an adult with an advanced solid tumor such as melanoma, head and neck, liver or kidney cancer.

The chain combines TRBV4-1 with TRBJ2-1; 9 bases map to TRBD2. In germline, CDR1 is MGHRA, CDR2 YSYEKL. This CDR3 contains 15 residues. After removal of 4 bases from V and 8 bases from J, the junction contained 9 bases not matched to a gene. CDR3 coding DNA: TGCGCCAGCAGCCTTGTAGCGGGAGCGGTCGATGAGCAGTTCTTC. This translates into CASSLVAGAVDEQFF.

This clone was detected only once. The V and J genes are TRBV27 and TRBJ2-2; 13 nucleotides align to TRBD2. The CDR3 spans 18 residues. CDR1 and CDR2 (germline): MNHEY, SMNVEV (reference sequence). The trim removed 1 base at V and 4 bases at J, leaving 6 bases unmatched. The CDR3 spells CASSLLSLAGGPTGELFF. CDR3 coding DNA: TGTGCCAGCAGTTTATTATCACTAGCGGGAGGGCCCACCGGGGAGCTGTTTTTT.

The V gene is TRBV2, the J gene TRBJ1-2; unclear D gene. The V end was cut by 6 bases, the J end by 0 bases, with 8 bases between. The CDR3 totals 13 residues. The germline gives CDR1 SNHLY, CDR2 FYNNEI. CDR3 nucleotides: TGTGCCAGCAGGTCAGGAGCTAACTATGGCTACACCTTC. Protein sequence: CASRSGANYGYTF. The full variable domain, with the rest looked up from reference TRBV2 and TRBJ1-2, is EPEVTQTPSHQVTQMGQEVILRCVPISNHLYFYWYRQILGQKVEFLVSFYNNEISEKSEIFDDQFSVERPDGSNFTLKIRSTKLEDSAMYFCASRSGANYGYTFGSGTRLTVV.

This chain uses TRBV6-6 with TRBJ1-4; D is uncertain. Near its end, the DNA agrees better with TRBJ2-2, so the J call may be wrong. Looked up from germline, CDR1 is MNHNY and CDR2 is SVGAGI (reference sequence). This CDR3 is built from 14 residues. The CDR3 DNA is TGTGCCAGCAGTTACTCGAAAGGCCTGGGGGAGCTGTTTTTT. Its protein is CASSYSKGLGELFF.

The V and J genes are TRBV7-6 and TRBJ2-7; TRBD2 matches 8 bases. The CDR3 contains 15 residues. J gave up 3 bases and V 5 bases, and 9 bases lay outside the gene matches. CDR1 is SGHVS and CDR2 is FNYEAQ in the germline V gene. Here the CDR3 reads CASSRVESGSYEQYF. The CDR3 DNA sequence: TGTGCCAGCAGCCGAGTTGAGAGCGGGAGCTACGAGCAGTACTTC.

V is TRBV19 and J is TRBJ2-1; TRBD2 might be the D (5 bases). The CDR3 runs 14 residues. V gave up 4 bases and J gave up 6 bases, with 13 bases separating them. The germline CDR1 and CDR2 sequences are LNHDA and SQIVND (reference sequence). CDR3 coding DNA: TGTGCCAGTAGTAGAATAGCGTCGAGCAATGAGCAGTTCTTC. It is translated as CASSRIASSNEQFF.

The genes are TRBV9 and TRBJ2-2; a weak D match, TRBD2 (6 bases). Between the trimmed V and J ends, which lost 4 bases and 2 bases, there was a span of 12 bases. Germline V gene sequence: CDR1 SGDLS, CDR2 YYNGEE. The CDR3 length is 15 residues. CDR3 sequence: CASSPSGGNTGELFF. In DNA, the CDR3 is TGTGCCAGCAGCCCATCCGGGGGAAACACCGGGGAGCTGTTTTTT.

The V call is TRBV15, the J call TRBJ1-5; perhaps TRBD1 as D (5 bases). The CDR3 covers 16 residues. Germline V gives CDR1 LNHNV, CDR2 YYDKDF (reference sequence). V shed 0 bases and J shed 2 bases, with 11 bases lying between them. The CDR3 DNA follows: TGTGCCACCAGCAGAGATTGGGGGTCAGGCAATCAGCCCCAGCATTTT. Translation: CATSRDWGSGNQPQHF.

V is TRBV5-1 and J is TRBJ2-5; 7 nucleotides match TRBD2. Germline V gene sequence: CDR1 SGHRS, CDR2 YFSETQ. CDR3 length: 16 residues. V shed 0 bases, J shed 4 bases, and the junction held 9 bases outside the gene matches. DNA of the CDR3: TGCGCCAGCAGCTTGGCCTCAGCGGCGGGAGCAGAGACCCAGTACTTC. Protein sequence: CASSLASAAGAETQYF.

The chain joins TRBV6-1 to TRBJ1-5; TRBD1 matches 8 bases. The CDR3 contains 14 residues. CDR1 and CDR2 from the germline V gene are MNHNS and SASEGT. With 7 bases clipped from V and 6 bases from J, the junction kept 8 bases outside the gene matches. CDR3 region: CASTQGAEGQPQHF. The CDR3 DNA reads as TGTGCCAGCACGCAGGGGGCTGAGGGTCAGCCCCAGCATTTT.

CDR3: CASGDNKGGYTF. In DNA, the CDR3 is TGTGCCAGCGGGGACAACAAGGGTGGCTACACCTTC. The J gene is TRBJ1-2, the V gene TRBV25-1, with D possibly being TRBD1 (6 bases). The CDR3 consists of 12 residues. Germline-derived CDR1 and CDR2 are MGHDK and SYGVNS. Trimming stripped 8 bases from V and 7 bases from J, with 14 bases between.

The chain recombines TRBV19 with TRBJ1-2; perhaps TRBD1 as D (5 bases). CDR3 size: 12 residues. Germline assignment: CDR1 LNHDA and CDR2 SQIVND (reference sequence). Deletions cut 7 bases from V and 3 bases from J, with 9 bases between. CDR3 in DNA: TGTGCCAGTATCGGGGCGGACTATGGCTACACCTTC. As protein: CASIGADYGYTF. The entire variable domain, with the rest obtained from reference TRBV19 and TRBJ1-2, is as follows: DGGITQSPKYLFRKEGQNVTLSCEQNLNHDAMYWYRQDPGQGLRLIYYSQIVNDFQKGDIAEGYSVSREKKESFPLTVTSAQKNPTAFYLCASIGADYGYTFGSGTRLTVV.

This chain joins TRBV28 and TRBJ2-5, with a weak D call TRBD1 (7 bases). The CDR3 sequence is 16 residues long. V was trimmed by 6 bases and J by 2 bases, leaving 19 bases between them. Per germline, CDR1 MDHEN and CDR2 SYDVKM. The CDR3 protein is CASRVIGGGGQETQYF. In nucleotides, the CDR3 is TGTGCCAGCAGGGTAATAGGGGGCGGAGGGCAAGAGACCCAGTACTTC.

The rearrangement joins TRBV7-9 to TRBJ2-2, with D possibly TRBD2 on 5 matching bases. V was shortened by 1 base and J by 4 bases, with 10 bases between the two germline ends. The CDR3 sequence is 15 residues long. Germline V gives CDR1 SEHNR, CDR2 FQNEAQ (reference sequence). CDR3 residues: CASSLDRDGTGELFF. The CDR3 coding sequence is TGTGCCAGCAGCTTAGATCGGGATGGCACCGGGGAGCTGTTTTTT.

The genes are TRBV6-1 and TRBJ2-5; 9 positions match TRBD1. Germline V gene data show CDR1 as MNHNS and CDR2 as SASEGT. The CDR3 runs to 14 residues. V was clipped by 5 bases and J by 4 bases; unmatched bases: 5. This CDR3 reads CASSPGQGRETQYF. As DNA, the CDR3 is TGTGCCAGCAGTCCCGGACAGGGGAGAGAGACCCAGTACTTC.

The chain links TRBV28 to TRBJ1-1; unclear D gene. CDR1 MDHEN and CDR2 SYDVKM come from the germline V gene. CDR3 length: 13 amino acids. Between the trimmed V and J ends, which lost 2 bases and 1 base, there was a span of 5 bases. CDR3 amino acids: CASSLQKNTEAFF. CDR3 coding DNA: TGTGCCAGCAGTTTACAGAAGAACACTGAAGCTTTCTTT.

The chain links TRBV9 to TRBJ1-2; D is unresolved. Germline V gene lookup returns CDR1 SGDLS and CDR2 YYNGEE. Between the trimmed V and J ends, which lost 0 bases and 5 bases, there was a span of 14 bases. This CDR3 has 15 residues. The CDR3 protein is CASSVEQFPEYGYTF. CDR3 nucleotides: TGTGCCAGCAGCGTAGAACAGTTCCCAGAGTATGGCTACACCTTC.

The rearrangement uses TRBV7-2 and TRBJ2-7; D tentatively reads TRBD1 or TRBD2 (5 bases each). The germline V gene encodes CDR1 SGHTA and CDR2 FQGNSA. This CDR3 is 16 amino acids long. Trimming stripped 5 bases from V and 3 bases from J, with 20 bases between. The CDR3 DNA is TGTGCCAGCAGCCCCTCCGTATGGGGGAGTGACTACGAGCAGTACTTC. It translates to CASSPSVWGSDYEQYF.

The chain carries TRBV5-1 and TRBJ2-2; 11 nucleotides align to TRBD1. The V and J ends lost 2 bases and 7 bases, in that order; junction bases with no gene match: 4. Germline V lookup: CDR1 SGHRS, CDR2 YFSETQ. CDR3 size: 15 residues. The CDR3 DNA reads TGCGCCAGCAGCTTAGGACAGGGGGCCGTCGGGGAGCTGTTTTTT. Translating it yields CASSLGQGAVGELFF.